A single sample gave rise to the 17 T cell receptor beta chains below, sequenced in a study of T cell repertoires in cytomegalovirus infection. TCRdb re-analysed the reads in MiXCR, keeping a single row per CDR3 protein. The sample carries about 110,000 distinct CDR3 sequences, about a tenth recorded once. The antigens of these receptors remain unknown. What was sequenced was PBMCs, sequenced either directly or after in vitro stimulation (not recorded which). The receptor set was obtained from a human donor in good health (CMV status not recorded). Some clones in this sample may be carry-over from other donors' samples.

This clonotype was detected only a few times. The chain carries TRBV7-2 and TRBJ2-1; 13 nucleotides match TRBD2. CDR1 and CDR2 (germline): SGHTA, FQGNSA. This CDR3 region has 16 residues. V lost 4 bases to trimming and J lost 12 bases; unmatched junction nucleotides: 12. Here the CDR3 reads CASSSLPGLAGLMQFF. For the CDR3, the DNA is TGTGCCAGCAGCTCTTTACCGGGACTAGCGGGACTGATGCAGTTCTTC. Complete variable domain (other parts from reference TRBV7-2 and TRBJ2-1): GAGVSQSPSNKVTEKGKDVELRCDPISGHTALYWYRQSLGQGLEFLIYFQGNSAPDKSGLPSDRFSAERTGGSVSTLTIQRTQQEDSAVYLCASSSLPGLAGLMQFFGPGTRLTVL.

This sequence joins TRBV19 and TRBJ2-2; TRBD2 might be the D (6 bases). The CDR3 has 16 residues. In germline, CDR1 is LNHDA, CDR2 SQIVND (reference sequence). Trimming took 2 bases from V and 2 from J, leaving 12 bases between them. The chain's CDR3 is CASSIRGGANTGELFF. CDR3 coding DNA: TGTGCCAGTAGTATACGGGGCGGGGCTAACACCGGGGAGCTGTTTTTT.

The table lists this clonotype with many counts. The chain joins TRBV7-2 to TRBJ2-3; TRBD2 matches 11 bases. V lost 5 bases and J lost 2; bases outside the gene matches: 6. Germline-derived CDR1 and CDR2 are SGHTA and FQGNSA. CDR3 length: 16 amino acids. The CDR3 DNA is TGTGCCAGCAGCCTCGGGACTAGCGGCCTCACAGATACGCAGTATTTT. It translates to CASSLGTSGLTDTQYF.

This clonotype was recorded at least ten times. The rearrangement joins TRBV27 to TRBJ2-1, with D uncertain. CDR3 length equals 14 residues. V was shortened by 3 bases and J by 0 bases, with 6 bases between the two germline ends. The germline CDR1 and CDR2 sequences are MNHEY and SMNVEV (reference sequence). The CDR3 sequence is CASSFLSSYNEQFF. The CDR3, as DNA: TGTGCCAGCAGTTTCTTGAGCTCCTACAATGAGCAGTTCTTC.

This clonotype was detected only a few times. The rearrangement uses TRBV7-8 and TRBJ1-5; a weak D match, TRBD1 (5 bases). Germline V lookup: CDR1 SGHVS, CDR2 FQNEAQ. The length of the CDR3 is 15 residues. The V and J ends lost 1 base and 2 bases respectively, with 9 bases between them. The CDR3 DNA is TGTGCCAGCAGCTTAGGAGGGGCTGGCAATCAGCCCCAGCATTTT. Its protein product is CASSLGGAGNQPQHF.

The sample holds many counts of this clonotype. CDR3 nucleotide sequence: TGTGCCAGCAGTTTAGGGACTAGCGGATTTAGCACAGATACGCAGTATTTT. Translating gives CASSLGTSGFSTDTQYF. The V gene is TRBV12-3 or TRBV12-4, the J gene TRBJ2-3, with 10 bases lining up with TRBD2. J was trimmed by 0 bases and V by 1 base; bases with no gene match: 4. There are 17 residues in the CDR3.

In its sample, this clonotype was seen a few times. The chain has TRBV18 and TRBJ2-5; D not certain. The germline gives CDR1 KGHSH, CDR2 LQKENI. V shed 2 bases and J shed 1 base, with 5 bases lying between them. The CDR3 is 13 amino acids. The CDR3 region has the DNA TGTGCCAGCTCACCAGATATCCAAGAGACCCAGTACTTC. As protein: CASSPDIQETQYF.

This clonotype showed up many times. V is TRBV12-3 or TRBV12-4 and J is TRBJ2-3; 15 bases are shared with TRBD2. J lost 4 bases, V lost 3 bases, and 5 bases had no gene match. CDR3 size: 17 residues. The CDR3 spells CASSLRTSGRVADTQYF. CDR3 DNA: TGTGCCAGCAGTTTGAGGACTAGCGGGAGGGTGGCAGATACGCAGTATTTT.

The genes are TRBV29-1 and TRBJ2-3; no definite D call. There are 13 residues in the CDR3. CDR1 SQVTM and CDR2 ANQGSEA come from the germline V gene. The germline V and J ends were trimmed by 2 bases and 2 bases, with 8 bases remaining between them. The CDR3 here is CSVERALTDTQYF. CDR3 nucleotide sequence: TGCAGCGTTGAAAGGGCCCTCACAGATACGCAGTATTTT.

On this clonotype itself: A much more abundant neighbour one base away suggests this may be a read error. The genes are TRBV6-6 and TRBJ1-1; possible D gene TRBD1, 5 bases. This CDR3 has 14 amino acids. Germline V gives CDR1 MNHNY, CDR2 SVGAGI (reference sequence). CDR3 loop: CACRRDPDNPEAFF. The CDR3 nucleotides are TGTGCCTGCAGACGGGACCCGGACAACCCTGAAGCTTTCTTT.

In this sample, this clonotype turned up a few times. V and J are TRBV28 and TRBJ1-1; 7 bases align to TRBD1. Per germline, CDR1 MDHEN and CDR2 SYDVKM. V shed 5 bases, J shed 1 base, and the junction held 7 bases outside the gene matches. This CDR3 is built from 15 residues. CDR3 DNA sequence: TGTGCCAGCAGTCGGACAGGCGGGGGGAACACTGAAGCTTTCTTT. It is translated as CASSRTGGGNTEAFF.

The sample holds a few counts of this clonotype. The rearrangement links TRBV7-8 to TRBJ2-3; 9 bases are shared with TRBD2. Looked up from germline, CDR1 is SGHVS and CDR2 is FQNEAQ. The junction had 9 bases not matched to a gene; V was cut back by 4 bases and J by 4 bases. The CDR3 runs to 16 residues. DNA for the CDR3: TGTGCCAGCAGCTCAGAACTCGCGGGAGGGCCAGATACGCAGTATTTT. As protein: CASSSELAGGPDTQYF.

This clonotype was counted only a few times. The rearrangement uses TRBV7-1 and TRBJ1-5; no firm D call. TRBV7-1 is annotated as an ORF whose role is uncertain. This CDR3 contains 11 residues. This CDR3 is CENTGNQPQHF. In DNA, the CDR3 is TGTGAAAATACGGGGAATCAGCCCCAGCATTTT.

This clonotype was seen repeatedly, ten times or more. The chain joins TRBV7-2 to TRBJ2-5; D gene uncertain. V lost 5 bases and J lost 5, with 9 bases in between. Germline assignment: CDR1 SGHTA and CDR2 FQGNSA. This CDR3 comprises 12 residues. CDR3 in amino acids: CASSAALETQYF. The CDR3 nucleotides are TGTGCCAGCAGCGCCGCCCTCGAGACCCAGTACTTC.

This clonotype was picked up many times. CDR3: CSAREFGLAVSYNEQFF. In DNA, the CDR3 is TGCAGTGCTAGAGAGTTCGGACTAGCAGTATCCTACAATGAGCAGTTCTTC. The chain couples TRBV20-1 to TRBJ2-1; 8 bases agree with TRBD2. CDR1 and CDR2 (germline): DFQATT, SNEGSKA (reference sequence). CDR3 size: 17 residues. V was pared by 0 bases and J by 1 base, with 8 bases of the junction left unmatched.

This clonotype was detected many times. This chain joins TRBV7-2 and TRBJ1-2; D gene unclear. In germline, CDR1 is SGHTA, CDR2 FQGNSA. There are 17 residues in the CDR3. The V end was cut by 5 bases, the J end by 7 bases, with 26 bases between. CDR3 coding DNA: TGTGCCAGCAGCCTCGCCTTCCCGGGCAGCGCCCTCGGTGGCTACACCTTC. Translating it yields CASSLAFPGSALGGYTF. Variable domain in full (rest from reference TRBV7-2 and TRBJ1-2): GAGVSQSPSNKVTEKGKDVELRCDPISGHTALYWYRQSLGQGLEFLIYFQGNSAPDKSGLPSDRFSAERTGGSVSTLTIQRTQQEDSAVYLCASSLAFPGSALGGYTFGSGTRLTVV.

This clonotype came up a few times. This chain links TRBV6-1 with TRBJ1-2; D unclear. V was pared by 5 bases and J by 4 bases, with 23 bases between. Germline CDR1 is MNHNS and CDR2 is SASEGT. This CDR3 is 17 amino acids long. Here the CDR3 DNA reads TGTGCCAGCAGTCCCCATGAAGTGGAGGATCCCTCCTATGGCTACACCTTC. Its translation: CASSPHEVEDPSYGYTF.